These 17 T cell receptor beta chains came from one sample sequenced in a study of metastatic and nonmetastatic thyroid tumors (dated by TCRdb to the early 2020s). No patient had received any treatment before thyroid surgery. Library method: PCR. The data were produced on an Illumina HiSeq 4000. The raw public reads went through TCRdb reprocessing: fastp at Q25, MiXCR clone calling, in-frame beta chains kept. The sample table holds about 11,000 clones, of which 35% to 45% were seen once. Roughly a sixth of the sample goes to the ten largest clones. The material sequenced was tumor tissue. The origin of the receptors is a female donor with papillary thyroid cancer or a benign thyroid nodule (not recorded which). Some clones in this sample may be carry-over from other donors' samples.

This clone was observed a handful of times. V is TRBV7-3 and J is TRBJ2-1; D gene ambiguous. In germline, CDR1 is SGHTA, CDR2 FQGTGA. V was pared by 4 bases and J by 6 bases, with 10 bases between. This CDR3 region has 13 residues. The chain's CDR3 is CASSSGRSNEQFF. CDR3 DNA sequence: TGTGCCAGCAGCTCCGGACGAAGCAATGAGCAGTTCTTC.

The table lists this clone with a few counts. This sequence joins TRBV6-4 and TRBJ2-1; 10 nucleotides line up with TRBD1. Germline values: CDR1 MRHNA, CDR2 SNTAGT. The V and J ends lost 6 bases and 4 bases, in that order; junction bases with no gene match: 3. This CDR3 region has 14 residues. The CDR3: CASRPGQGYNEQFF. CDR3 DNA: TGTGCCAGCAGACCGGGACAGGGGTACAATGAGCAGTTCTTC.

The V call is TRBV5-1, the J call TRBJ2-7; TRBD1 matches 8 bases. The CDR3 loop spans 15 amino acids. V was clipped by 4 bases and J by 2 bases; unmatched bases: 8. Germline V gene data show CDR1 as SGHRS and CDR2 as YFSETQ. The CDR3 bases are TGCGCCAGCAGCCTACGGGGGACAGGTACCTACGAGCAGTACTTC. Amino acids: CASSLRGTGTYEQYF.

This clone has more than one count but fewer than ten. The chain uses TRBV19 and TRBJ2-3; weak D call: TRBD1 (5 bases). Germline-derived CDR1 and CDR2 are LNHDA and SQIVND (reference sequence). V was trimmed by 4 bases and J by 4 bases, leaving 15 bases between them. The CDR3 spans 15 residues. This CDR3 is CASSKTGRAPDTQYF. The DNA for the CDR3 is TGTGCCAGTAGTAAGACGGGCAGGGCGCCAGATACGCAGTATTTT.

The J gene is TRBJ2-1, the V gene TRBV9, with 11 positions matching TRBD2. The CDR3 sequence is 17 residues long. Trimming removed 6 bases from V and 9 bases from J; junction bases left unmatched: 17. The germline gives CDR1 SGDLS, CDR2 YYNGEE. CDR3 nucleotides: TGTGCCAGCACCCTAGGAGCTAGCGGGAGGCCGGGAAGTGAGCAGTTCTTC. Protein sequence: CASTLGASGRPGSEQFF.

This clone was seen more than once but under ten times. Different DNA sequences within this sample yield the same CDR3. V gene TRBV19 combines with J gene TRBJ2-7; D is ambiguous. Per germline, CDR1 LNHDA and CDR2 SQIVND (reference sequence). The V end lost 3 bases, the J end lost 1 base, and 10 bases lay between the germline ends. The CDR3 length is 14 residues. CDR3 DNA sequence: TGTGCCAGTAGTATTGAAAGGTCATCCTACGAGCAGTACTTC. Translation: CASSIERSSYEQYF.

The chain is built from TRBV29-1 and TRBJ2-5, with D unclear. The CDR3 sequence is 11 residues long. The germline V gene encodes CDR1 SQVTM and CDR2 ANQGSEA. V was clipped by 5 bases and J by 4 bases, with 8 bases between them. CDR3 in DNA: TGCAGCGTTACAATGATAGAGACCCAGTACTTC. This encodes CSVTMIETQYF.

The chain uses TRBV6-1 and TRBJ2-7; D gene uncertain. V lost 3 bases to trimming and J lost 2 bases, with 5 bases between them. Germline CDR1 reads MNHNS; CDR2 reads SASEGT. CDR3 length: 12 amino acids. In nucleotides, the CDR3 is TGTGCCAGCAGTGACAGTACCTACGAGCAGTACTTC. Amino acids: CASSDSTYEQYF.

This clone was picked up a small number of times. This chain links TRBV5-6 with TRBJ2-7; D may be TRBD1 (5 bases). Germline CDR1 and CDR2: SGHDT and YYEEEE. Trimming pared 0 bases from V and 4 bases from J, leaving 14 bases between. The CDR3 has 15 residues. The CDR3 protein is CASSLGGIGSYEQYF. CDR3 sequence (DNA): TGTGCCAGCAGCTTGGGGGGCATTGGGTCATACGAGCAGTACTTC. Looking up the rest from reference TRBV5-6 and TRBJ2-7 gives the full variable domain: DAGVTQSPTHLIKTRGQQVTLRCSPKSGHDTVSWYQQALGQGPQFIFQYYEEEERQRGNFPDRFSGHQFPNYSSELNVNALLLGDSALYLCASSLGGIGSYEQYFGPGTRLTVT.

The rearrangement joins TRBV6-1 to TRBJ2-1; unclear D gene. Germline V gene lookup returns CDR1 MNHNS and CDR2 SASEGT. The V and J ends lost 0 bases and 6 bases respectively, with 6 bases between them. There are 13 residues in the CDR3. The CDR3 region is CASSEAPGNEQFF. CDR3 in DNA: TGTGCCAGCAGTGAAGCCCCGGGCAATGAGCAGTTCTTC.

This chain joins TRBV30 and TRBJ1-5, with 7 bases aligning to TRBD1. Per the germline V gene, CDR1 is GTSNPN and CDR2 is SVGIG (reference sequence). V lost 2 bases and J lost 2; bases outside the gene matches: 6. The CDR3 contains 15 residues. CDR3 sequence reads: CAWSPPGQRNQPQHF. In DNA, the CDR3 is TGTGCCTGGAGTCCCCCGGGACAGCGCAATCAGCCCCAGCATTTT.

This clone is deemed large. This chain links TRBV6-1 with TRBJ2-7, with TRBD1 as a possible D gene (6 bases). The CDR3 has 14 amino acids. The V end was cut by 7 bases, the J end by 2 bases, with 15 bases between. Germline V gene data show CDR1 as MNHNS and CDR2 as SASEGT. CDR3 sequence (DNA): TGTGCCAGCAATAGAGCCTCAGGGGCCTACGAGCAGTACTTC. This sequence encodes CASNRASGAYEQYF.

In its sample, this clone was seen a few times. The rearrangement joins TRBV6-5 to TRBJ2-3; D not certain. V lost 6 bases and J lost 5, with 15 bases in between. CDR3 length: 14 amino acids. Germline V gene data show CDR1 as MNHEY and CDR2 as SVGAGI. The CDR3 spells CASSYDLFGDTQYF. In DNA, the CDR3 is TGTGCCAGCAGCTACGATCTATTCGGAGATACGCAGTATTTT.

This clone was counted only a few times. The chain couples TRBV10-1 to TRBJ1-3; TRBD1 is a possible D gene (6 bases). Trimming shortened V by 6 bases and J by 0 bases, and 12 bases separated the two germline ends. Germline CDR1 WNHNN, CDR2 SYGVQD (reference sequence). This CDR3 region has 15 residues. This CDR3 reads CASRGEGDSGNTIYF. The CDR3 nucleotides are TGCGCCAGCAGGGGGGAGGGGGACTCTGGAAACACCATATATTTT.

V gene TRBV5-1 combines with J gene TRBJ1-2; D uncertain. The germline V and J ends were trimmed by 2 bases and 6 bases, with 11 bases remaining between them. The germline V gene has CDR1 SGHRS and CDR2 YFSETQ. This CDR3 contains 13 residues. The CDR3 protein is CASSFAGLDGYTF. CDR3 nucleotides: TGCGCCAGCAGCTTTGCAGGTCTTGATGGCTACACCTTC.

This clone showed up just once. CDR3 DNA sequence: TGTGCCTGGACCCCACAGGGTCATCAGCCCCAGCATTTT. This encodes CAWTPQGHQPQHF. This sequence joins TRBV30 and TRBJ1-5; a weak D match, TRBD1 (6 bases). CDR1 and CDR2 from the germline V gene are GTSNPN and SVGIG (reference sequence). V lost 4 bases and J 5 bases, leaving 12 bases between the germline ends. The CDR3 runs to 13 residues.

V gene TRBV5-5 combines with J gene TRBJ2-6; D uncertain. Germline V CDR1 and CDR2: SGHKS, YYEKEE (reference sequence). The CDR3 covers 16 residues. Trimming removed 5 bases from V and 0 bases from J, with 12 bases in between. Written as DNA, the CDR3 is TGTGCCAGCAGGGCTGCCCAGAACTCTGGGGCCAACGTCCTGACTTTC. Protein sequence: CASRAAQNSGANVLTF.